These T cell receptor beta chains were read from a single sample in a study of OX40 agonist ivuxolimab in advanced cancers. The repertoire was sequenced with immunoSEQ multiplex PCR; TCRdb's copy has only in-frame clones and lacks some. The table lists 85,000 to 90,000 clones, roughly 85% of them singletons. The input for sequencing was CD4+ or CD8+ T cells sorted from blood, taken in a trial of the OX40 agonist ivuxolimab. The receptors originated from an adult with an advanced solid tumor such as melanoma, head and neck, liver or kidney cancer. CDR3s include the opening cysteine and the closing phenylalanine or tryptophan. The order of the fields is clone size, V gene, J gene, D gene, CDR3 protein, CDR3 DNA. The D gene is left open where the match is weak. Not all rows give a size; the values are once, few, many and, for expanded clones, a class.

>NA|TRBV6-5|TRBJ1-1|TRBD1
CASSYGQGRSEAFF
TGTGCCAGCAGTTATGGACAGGGGAGGTCTGAAGCTTTCTTT
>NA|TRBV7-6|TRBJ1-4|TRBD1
CASSSPGGAEWNEKLFF
TGTGCCAGCAGCTCACCAGGGGGCGCCGAATGGAATGAAAAACTGTTTTTT
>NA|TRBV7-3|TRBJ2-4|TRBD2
CASSLTGTSGYRIAKNIQYF
TGTGCCAGCAGCTTAACCGGGACTAGCGGATACCGGATAGCCAAAAACATTCAGTACTTC
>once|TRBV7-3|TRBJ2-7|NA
CASSLTGSGNYEQYF
TGTGCCAGCAGCTTAACTGGGTCGGGGAACTACGAGCAGTACTTC
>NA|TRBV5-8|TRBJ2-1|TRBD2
CASSPQRSSGASYNEQFF
TGTGCCAGCAGCCCCCAGAGGTCTAGCGGGGCTTCCTACAATGAGCAGTTCTTC
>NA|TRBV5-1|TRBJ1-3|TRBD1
CASSLAAGGGNTIYF
TGCGCCAGCAGCTTGGCTGCAGGGGGTGGAAACACCATATATTTT
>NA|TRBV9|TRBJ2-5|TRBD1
CASSATGHGETQYF
TGTGCCAGCAGCGCGACAGGGCATGGGGAGACCCAGTACTTC
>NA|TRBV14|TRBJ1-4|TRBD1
CASSQGVRGGEKLFF
TGTGCCAGCAGCCAAGGCGTCAGGGGGGGTGAAAAACTGTTTTTT
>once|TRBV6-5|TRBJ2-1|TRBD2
CASRRTSGSYEQFF
TGTGCCAGCAGAAGGACTAGCGGGAGCTATGAGCAGTTCTTC
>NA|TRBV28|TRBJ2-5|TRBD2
CASSSPASGFFTGRETQYF
TGTGCCAGCAGCTCCCCCGCTAGCGGGTTCTTCACAGGGCGGGAGACCCAGTACTTC
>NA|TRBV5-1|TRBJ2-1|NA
CASGGRLLRSEEQFF
TGCGCCAGCGGAGGAAGACTTCTGCGATCGGAGGAGCAGTTCTTC
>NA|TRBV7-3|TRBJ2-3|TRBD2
CASSLSGTSRDTQYF
TGTGCCAGCAGCTTATCCGGGACTAGCAGAGATACGCAGTATTTT
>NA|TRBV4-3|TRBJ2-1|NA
CASSQERNYNEQFF
TGCGCCAGCAGCCAAGAGCGAAACTACAATGAGCAGTTCTTC
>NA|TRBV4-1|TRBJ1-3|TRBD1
CASSPGVVLRGLGNTIYF
TGCGCCAGCAGCCCCGGGGTAGTATTAAGGGGGCTTGGAAACACCATATATTTT
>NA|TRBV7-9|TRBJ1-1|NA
CASSLGISGTEAFF
TGTGCCAGCAGCTTAGGGATTAGCGGCACTGAAGCTTTCTTT
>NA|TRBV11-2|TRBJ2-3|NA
CASNYPARGVDTQYF
TGTGCCAGCAACTACCCAGCCAGGGGGGTGGATACGCAGTATTTT
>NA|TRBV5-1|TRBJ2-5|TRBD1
CASSPGTGPQETQYF
TGCGCCAGCAGCCCCGGGACAGGACCGCAAGAGACCCAGTACTTC
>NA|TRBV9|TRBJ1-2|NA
CASSVGTRDLGYTF
TGTGCCAGCAGCGTAGGTACCAGGGACCTTGGCTACACCTTC
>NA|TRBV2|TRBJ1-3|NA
CASRPGQQITGNTIYF
TGTGCCAGCAGGCCAGGTCAACAGATAACGGGAAACACCATATATTTT
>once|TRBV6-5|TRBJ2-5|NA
CASRGLPRWETQYF
TGTGCCAGCAGGGGTTTGCCTAGGTGGGAGACCCAGTACTTC
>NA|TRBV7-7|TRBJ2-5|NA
CASSLDRGETQYF
TGTGCTAGCAGCTTGGATCGGGGGGAGACCCAGTACTTC
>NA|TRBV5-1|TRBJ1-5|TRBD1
CASSPDQGALQPQHF
TGCGCCAGCAGCCCGGACCAGGGGGCGTTGCAGCCCCAGCATTTT
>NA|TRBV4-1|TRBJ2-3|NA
CASSPPSGQSTDTQYF
TGCGCCAGCAGCCCCCCTAGCGGACAGAGCACAGATACGCAGTATTTT
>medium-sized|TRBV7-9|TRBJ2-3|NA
CASSPRGPDTQYF
TGTGCCAGCAGTCCTAGGGGACCAGATACGCAGTATTTT
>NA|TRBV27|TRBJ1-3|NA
CASSPPGSGNTIYF
TGTGCCAGCAGTCCTCCCGGCTCTGGAAACACCATATATTTT
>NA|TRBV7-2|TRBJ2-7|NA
CASSSRTEEYF
TGTGCCAGCAGCAGCCGGACGGAAGAGTACTTC
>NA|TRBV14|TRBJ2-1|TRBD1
CASRRNPGQGYGEQFF
TGTGCCAGCAGGCGAAACCCGGGACAGGGATATGGTGAGCAGTTCTTC
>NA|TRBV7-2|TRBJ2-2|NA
CASSSSPLRGRGELFF
TGTGCCAGCAGCTCCTCCCCCTTGCGGGGGCGGGGGGAGCTGTTTTTT
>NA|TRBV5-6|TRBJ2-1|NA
CASSTGTGDLYNEQFF
TGTGCCAGCAGCACCGGGACGGGGGACCTCTACAATGAGCAGTTCTTC
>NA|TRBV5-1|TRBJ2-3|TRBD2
CASLLGLAGEDTQYF
TGCGCCAGCCTACTAGGACTAGCGGGCGAAGATACGCAGTATTTT
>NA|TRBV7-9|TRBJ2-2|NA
CASSSGLGGQTNTGELFF
TGTGCCAGCAGCTCGGGGCTGGGGGGACAGACGAACACCGGGGAGCTGTTTTTT
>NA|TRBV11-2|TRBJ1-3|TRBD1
CASSKELGQGSGNTIYF
TGTGCCAGCAGCAAAGAACTGGGACAGGGATCTGGAAACACCATATATTTT
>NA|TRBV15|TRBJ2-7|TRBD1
CATSRGGDRAYEQYF
TGTGCCACCAGCAGAGGGGGGGACAGGGCCTACGAGCAGTACTTC
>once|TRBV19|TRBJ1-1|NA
CASSIGRVNTEAFF
TGTGCCAGTAGTATAGGGAGGGTGAACACTGAAGCTTTCTTT
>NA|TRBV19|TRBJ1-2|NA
CASSQRPELSYYGYTF
TGTGCCAGTAGTCAGCGGCCAGAACTATCGTACTATGGCTACACCTTC
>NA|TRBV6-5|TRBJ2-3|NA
CASSTHSAQYF
TGTGCCAGCAGTACCCACTCTGCGCAGTATTTT
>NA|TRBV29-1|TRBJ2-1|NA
CSVDGYVNEQFF
TGCAGCGTTGACGGGTATGTCAATGAGCAGTTCTTC
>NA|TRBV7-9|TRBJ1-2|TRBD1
CASSEGQGYGYTF
TGTGCCAGCAGCGAGGGACAGGGCTATGGCTACACCTTC
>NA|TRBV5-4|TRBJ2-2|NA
CASSPGQSLNTGELFF
TGTGCCAGCAGCCCTGGACAGAGCCTGAACACCGGGGAGCTGTTTTTT
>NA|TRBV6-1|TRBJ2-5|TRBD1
CASSGTGAQETQYF
TGTGCCAGCAGTGGGACAGGGGCACAAGAGACCCAGTACTTC
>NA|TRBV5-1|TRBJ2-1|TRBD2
CASRFEAGGPNEQFF
TGCGCCAGCAGATTTGAGGCGGGGGGGCCAAATGAGCAGTTCTTC
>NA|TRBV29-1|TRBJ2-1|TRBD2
CSVEGLADYGEDEQFF
TGCAGCGTTGAAGGGCTAGCGGACTACGGGGAGGATGAGCAGTTCTTC
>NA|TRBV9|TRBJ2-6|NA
CASSVAGSGANVLTF
TGTGCCAGCAGCGTAGCAGGGTCTGGGGCCAACGTCCTGACTTTC
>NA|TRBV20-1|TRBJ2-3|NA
CSAGVADTQYF
TGCAGTGCTGGTGTGGCAGATACGCAGTATTTT
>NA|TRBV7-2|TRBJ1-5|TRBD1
CASSLRQGGQPQHF
TGTGCCAGCAGCTTAAGACAGGGTGGTCAGCCCCAGCATTTT
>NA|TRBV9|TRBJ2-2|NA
CASSGGGANTGELFF
TGTGCCAGCAGCGGCGGGGGCGCGAACACCGGGGAGCTGTTTTTT